The subject of this entry is one T cell receptor beta chain. Antigen unknown. The repertoire was sequenced with immunoSEQ multiplex PCR; TCRdb's copy has only in-frame clones and lacks some. The table records approximately 25,000 clones, 95% to 96% of them present only once. CD4+CD127+ cells were sorted as the conventional CD4 T cells. The sample originates from a study of B cell selection in AIRE deficiency. General observations from the study: About 30% of healthy-shared Treg TCRbeta sequences appeared in patient Tconv cells.

The CDR3 totals 14 residues. V lost 3 bases and J lost 4; bases outside the gene matches: 8. CDR1 and CDR2 (germline): GTSNPN, SVGIG (reference sequence). The receptor was derived from a human donor in good health. The sequencing sample was made of CD4+CD127+ conventional T cells sorted from PBMCs. The rearrangement uses TRBV30 and TRBJ2-7; 8 bases line up with TRBD1. The CDR3 bases are TGTGCCTGGAGACTCGGACAGGGAGGATACGAGCAGTACTTC. Protein sequence: CAWRLGQGGYEQYF.